This T cell receptor (beta chain) was sequenced for a study of shared clonotypes between healthy human individuals. The repertoire was sequenced with immunoSEQ multiplex PCR; TCRdb's copy has only in-frame clones and lacks some. This table holds roughly 2.1 million clones, 93% found once. The naive CD8 population came from CD45RO-negative cells selected for CCR7, without terminally differentiated effector memory CD45RA+ cells. The CDR3 sequence is 14 residues long. The sequenced material came from naive CD8+ T cells from PBMCs. This chain links TRBV21-1 with TRBJ1-5. TRBV21-1 is a known pseudogene. The receptor's source is a man younger than 35 in good health. Some clones in this sample may be carry-over from other donors' samples. The DNA for the CDR3 is TGTGCCAGCACCCGGGGGGGCGAGAATCAGCCCCAGCATTTT. It yields the protein CASTRGGENQPQHF.